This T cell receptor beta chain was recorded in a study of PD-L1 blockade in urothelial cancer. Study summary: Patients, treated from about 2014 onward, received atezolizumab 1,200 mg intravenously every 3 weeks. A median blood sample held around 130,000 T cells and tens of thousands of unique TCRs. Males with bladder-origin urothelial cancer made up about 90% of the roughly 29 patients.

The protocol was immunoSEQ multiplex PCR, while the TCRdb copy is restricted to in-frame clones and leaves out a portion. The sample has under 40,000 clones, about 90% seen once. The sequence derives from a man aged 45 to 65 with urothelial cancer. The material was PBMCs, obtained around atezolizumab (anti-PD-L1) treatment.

Here the CDR3 reads CASSFPTSGRPDTQYF. The CDR3 DNA reads as TGTGCCAGCAGCTTCCCGACTAGCGGGCGGCCAGATACGCAGTATTTT. V is TRBV7-9 and J is TRBJ2-3, with 10 positions matching TRBD2. This CDR3 is 16 amino acids long. V was clipped by 3 bases and J by 4 bases; unmatched bases: 7. Germline CDR1 SEHNR, CDR2 FQNEAQ (reference sequence).